This entry concerns a single TCR beta chain. Its antigen is currently unknown. Single viable CD3+CD4+CD8-CD45RO+ cells were sorted as the memory CD4+ T cells. Authors' processing steps: Out-of-frame sequences were removed, leaving 2,204,828 distinct TCRbeta sequences. Clones were sequenced by immunoSEQ multiplex PCR, and TCRdb holds only the in-frame ones, with some missing. V, J and clone size were drawn from that table, and D and trimming were deduced from the DNA. The data hold around 40,000 clones, with around 79% observed a single time. The CDR3 consists of 16 residues. Germline-derived CDR1 and CDR2 are SNHLY and FYNNEI. The V gene end was trimmed by 3 bases and the J gene end by 4 bases; junction bases not matched to a gene: 5. This entry is derived from a study of memory CD4+ T cells and cytomegalovirus serostatus. Study-level results: Suggested: most of the CMV-linked TCR signature lies in CD4+ memory cells. Each of approximately 61 CMV-associated TCRbeta sequences occurred in one to five individuals.

The specimen sequenced was memory CD4+ T cells from blood. The chain employs TRBV2 and TRBJ2-3, with TRBD2 matching over 12 bases. This TCR derives from an adult in good health and CMV-seronegative. The CDR3 bases are TGTGCCAGCAGTGAGGAACTAGCGGGGGGTTCAGATACGCAGTATTTT. Protein: CASSEELAGGSDTQYF. Using reference TRBV2 and TRBJ2-3 for the parts outside the CDR3, the full variable domain is EPEVTQTPSHQVTQMGQEVILRCVPISNHLYFYWYRQILGQKVEFLVSFYNNEISEKSEIFDDQFSVERPDGSNFTLKIRSTKLEDSAMYFCASSEELAGGSDTQYFGPGTRLTVL.